Listed below are T cell receptor beta chains from one sample, sequenced in a study of blood T cell repertoires in COVID-19. Profiling relied on immunoSEQ multiplex PCR, and the TCRdb table lists in-frame clones only, not all of them. Among about 190,000 clones listed, more than 70% were seen once. Sequences were obtained from peripheral blood. Source of these receptors: a woman aged 25 to 45 with acute or convalescent COVID-19. Each CDR3 is given with its conserved first and last residue. A D gene is named only where the DNA matches it firmly. Expanded clones get a size class; other rows say once, few or many, or leave the size out.

size	D	V	J	DNA	CDR3
-	-	TRBV28	TRBJ2-1	TGTGCCAGCAGTCCCGGGTGGCACAATGAGCAGTTCTTC	CASSPGWHNEQFF
-	-	TRBV28	TRBJ2-1	TGTGCCAGCAGTCGTAACTATGAGCAGTTCTTC	CASSRNYEQFF
once	TRBD2	TRBV14	TRBJ2-1	TGTGCCAGCAGCCTAGGGACTAGCTCCGCCAATGAGCAGTTCTTC	CASSLGTSSANEQFF
-	-	TRBV5-1	TRBJ2-2	TGCGCCAGCAGCTTGATCCCTTCTGCCGGGGAGCTGTTTTTT	CASSLIPSAGELFF
-	TRBD2	TRBV2	TRBJ2-3	TGTGCCGGGGCGGGAGGTCTTGGAGATACGCAGTATTTT	CAGAGGLGDTQYF
-	-	TRBV24-1	TRBJ2-5	TGTGCCACCAGTGATTTCGGGTCCAAAGAGACCCAGTACTTC	CATSDFGSKETQYF
-	-	TRBV11-3	TRBJ1-5	TGTGCCAGCAGCTATTGGGGAGAGTCGCAGCCCCAGCATTTT	CASSYWGESQPQHF
-	TRBD2	TRBV18	TRBJ2-1	TGTGCCAGCTCAGAAGCGGGAGGCCCCTACAATGAGCAGTTCTTC	CASSEAGGPYNEQFF
-	-	TRBV19	TRBJ2-4	TGTGCCAGTAGTATTTCCATTCTGGCTCCCATCAACTTC	CASSISILAPINF
once	-	TRBV24-1	TRBJ2-3	TGTGCCACCAGTGACCAAGCGGGCTTCACAGATACGCAGTATTTT	CATSDQAGFTDTQYF
few	TRBD2	TRBV28	TRBJ2-7	TGTGCCAGCAGTTTATTTGGCCAGCGGGAGGGACTCTACGAGCAGTACTTC	CASSLFGQREGLYEQYF
-	-	TRBV4-1	TRBJ1-2	TGCGCCAGCAGCCAAGCAGTGGCCCGCCCTAGGCTTTACGGCTACACCTTC	CASSQAVARPRLYGYTF
-	-	TRBV28	TRBJ1-2	TGTGCCAGCAGTTTAGGGAGTGGCTACACCTTC	CASSLGSGYTF
once	-	TRBV24-1	TRBJ2-3	TGTGCCACCGCGTCGCGGTTACGAGATACGCAGTATTTT	CATASRLRDTQYF
-	TRBD2	TRBV7-2	TRBJ2-2	TGTGCCAGCAGCCCGGGACTAGCGGTCGGGGAGCTGTTTTTT	CASSPGLAVGELFF
-	-	TRBV18	TRBJ1-4	TGTGCCAGCTCTTCGGCGGGTGGAACTAATGAAAAACTGTTTTTT	CASSSAGGTNEKLFF
-	TRBD2	TRBV3-1/TRBV3-2	TRBJ2-7	TGTGCCAGCAGCCCAGGGACTAGTCGGTTTTACGAGCAGTACTTC	CASSPGTSRFYEQYF
-	TRBD2	TRBV10-1	TRBJ2-1	TGCGCCAGCGGATCCGGGACTAGGAGCGGTGAGCAGTTCTTC	CASGSGTRSGEQFF
few	-	TRBV18	TRBJ1-1	TGTGCCAGCTCTCAACAGGCAAACACTGAAGCTTTCTTT	CASSQQANTEAFF
-	TRBD1	TRBV5-5	TRBJ2-3	TGTGCCAGCAGTTTCGGACAGGGGGGCACAGATACGCAGTATTTT	CASSFGQGGTDTQYF
-	-	TRBV28	TRBJ1-2	TGTGCCAGCACCAGGGGCAGGGCCGGTGGCTACACCTTC	CASTRGRAGGYTF
few	-	TRBV5-1	TRBJ1-3	TGCGCCAGCAGCTGGACAGCTGGAAACACCATATATTTT	CASSWTAGNTIYF
-	TRBD2	TRBV19	TRBJ2-1	TGTGGCAGTAGCGGGAGCTCCTACAATGAGCAGTTCTTC	CGSSGSSYNEQFF
few	TRBD1	TRBV18	TRBJ2-3	TGTGCCAGCTCACCAGGGACAGGGGCAGATACGCAGTATTTT	CASSPGTGADTQYF
once	TRBD2	TRBV11-2	TRBJ2-1	TGTGCCAGCAGCTTAGGGCAGCGGGGCGAGCAGTTCTTC	CASSLGQRGEQFF
-	TRBD2	TRBV11-3	TRBJ2-3	TGTGCCAGCAGCTTTAGCGGGTTGACAGATACGCAGTATTTT	CASSFSGLTDTQYF
-	TRBD2	TRBV5-1	TRBJ2-5	TGCGCCAGCAGCCTCGGGACTAGCGGGAGCGGCTTGGAGACCCAGTACTTC	CASSLGTSGSGLETQYF
-	-	TRBV5-6	TRBJ1-4	TGTGCCAGCAGCTTATTTACAGGGTATAATGAAAAACTGTTTTTT	CASSLFTGYNEKLFF
-	TRBD1	TRBV5-1	TRBJ2-5	TGCGCCAGCAGCTCCCGGGACAGGGGTCCCCAAGAGACCCAGTACTTC	CASSSRDRGPQETQYF
once	-	TRBV12-3/TRBV12-4	TRBJ1-1	TGTGCCAGCACCTCAGCGGGGGAAGCTTTCTTT	CASTSAGEAFF
-	-	TRBV5-1	TRBJ2-7	TGCGCCAGCAGCCACGGACAGCCAAGCTCCTACGAGCAGTACTTC	CASSHGQPSSYEQYF
-	TRBD1	TRBV11-2	TRBJ2-1	TGTGCCGGATCCCTAGGCCAGGGGGAAAATGAGCAGTTCTTC	CAGSLGQGENEQFF
-	TRBD1	TRBV30	TRBJ1-6	TGTGCCTGGGCAGGGGCCAGGGGGTATAATTCACCCCTCCACTTT	CAWAGARGYNSPLHF
-	TRBD1	TRBV10-2	TRBJ1-2	TGCGCCAGCAGTGAGTCGGGACAGGGCGGGAGGAGCTACACCTTC	CASSESGQGGRSYTF
-	-	TRBV6-6	TRBJ1-2	TGTGCCAGCACCTCGCAGACCAGCGGCGGCTACACCTTC	CASTSQTSGGYTF
-	TRBD1	TRBV19	TRBJ2-3	TGTGCCAGTAGCGAAGACAGGGCTACAGATACGCAGTATTTT	CASSEDRATDTQYF
few	-	TRBV5-1	TRBJ2-3	TGCGCCAGCAGCTTGTCAAGCACAGATACGCAGTATTTT	CASSLSSTDTQYF
-	-	TRBV29-1	TRBJ1-1	TGCAGCGTTGACCCCGCGGAAACGACGAACACTGAAGCTTTCTTT	CSVDPAETTNTEAFF
-	TRBD1	TRBV30	TRBJ1-2	TGTGCCTGGACCGGGACAGGGGATGGCTACACCTTC	CAWTGTGDGYTF
-	TRBD2	TRBV28	TRBJ2-1	TGTGCCAGCGGTTTAGCGGGAGAGAATGAGCAGTTCTTC	CASGLAGENEQFF
-	TRBD2	TRBV27	TRBJ2-1	TGTGCCAGCATATTAGCGGGAGGGCCAGGCAATGAGCAGTTCTTC	CASILAGGPGNEQFF
-	-	TRBV5-1	TRBJ2-2	TGCGCCAGCAGCGAGGAGAGCACCGGGGAGCTGTTTTTT	CASSEESTGELFF
-	TRBD1	TRBV24-1	TRBJ2-5	TGTGCCACCAGTTGGACAGGGGAGGGGACCCAGTACTTC	CATSWTGEGTQYF
once	-	TRBV6-5	TRBJ2-2	TGTGCCAGCTCTCCCAGTCCTACCGGGGAGCTGTTTTTT	CASSPSPTGELFF